This TCR beta chain originates from a study of blood T cell repertoires in COVID-19. This clone appeared once. Germline-derived CDR1 and CDR2 are LNHDA and SQIVND (reference sequence). V was cut by 4 bases and J by 8 bases, with 15 bases left in between. This CDR3 is 14 amino acids long. The method was immunoSEQ multiplex PCR; TCRdb's version includes in-frame clones alone and lacks a portion of them. This sample yields a few hundred thousand clones, of which roughly 85% are seen a single time; over 2% belongs to the top ten. The receptor's source is a man aged 25 to 40 who had recovered from COVID-19. This chain links TRBV19 with TRBJ1-5, with a possible D match to TRBD1 (6 bases). Sequencing used PBMCs or T cells enriched from blood (not recorded which). As DNA, the CDR3 is TGTGCCAGTAGTACGTGGGGGCGCGAGGAGCCCCAGCATTTT. It codes for CASSTWGREEPQHF.